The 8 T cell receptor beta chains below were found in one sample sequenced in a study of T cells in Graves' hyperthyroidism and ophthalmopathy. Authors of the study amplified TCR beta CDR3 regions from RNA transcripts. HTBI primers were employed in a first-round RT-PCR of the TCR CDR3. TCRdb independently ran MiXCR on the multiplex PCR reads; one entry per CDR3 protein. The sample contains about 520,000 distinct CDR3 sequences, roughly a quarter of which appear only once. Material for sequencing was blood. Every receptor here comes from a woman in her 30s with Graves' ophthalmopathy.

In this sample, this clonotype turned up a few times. CDR3 in amino acids: CATSRDITSGQETQYF. CDR3 bases: TGTGCCACCAGCAGAGATATTACCAGCGGCCAAGAGACCCAGTACTTC. The chain links TRBV15 to TRBJ2-5; D might be TRBD2 (5 bases). Trimming removed 0 bases at V and 1 base at J, with 12 bases between. Per germline, CDR1 LNHNV and CDR2 YYDKDF (reference sequence). The CDR3 is 16 residues long.

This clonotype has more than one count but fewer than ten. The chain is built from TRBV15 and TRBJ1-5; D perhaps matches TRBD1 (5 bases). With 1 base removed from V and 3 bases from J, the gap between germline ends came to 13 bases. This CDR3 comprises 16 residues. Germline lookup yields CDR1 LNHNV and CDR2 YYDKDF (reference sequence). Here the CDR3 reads CATSRAPGRNNQPQHF. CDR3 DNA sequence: TGTGCCACCAGCAGAGCCCCAGGGAGGAACAATCAGCCCCAGCATTTT.

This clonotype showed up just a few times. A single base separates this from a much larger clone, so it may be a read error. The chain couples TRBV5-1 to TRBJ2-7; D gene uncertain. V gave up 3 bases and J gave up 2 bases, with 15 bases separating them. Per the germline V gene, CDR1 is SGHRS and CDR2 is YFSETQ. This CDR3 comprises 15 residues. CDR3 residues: CASSYTTELTYEQYF. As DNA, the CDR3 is TGCGCCAGCAGCTATACAACGGAGCTCACCTACGAGCAGTACTTC.

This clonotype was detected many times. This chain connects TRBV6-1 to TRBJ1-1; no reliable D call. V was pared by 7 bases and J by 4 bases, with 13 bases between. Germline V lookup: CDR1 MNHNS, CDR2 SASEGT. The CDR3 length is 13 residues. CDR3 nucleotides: TGTGCCAGCAAGAATAGTGTGAGCACTGAAGCTTTCTTT. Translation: CASKNSVSTEAFF.

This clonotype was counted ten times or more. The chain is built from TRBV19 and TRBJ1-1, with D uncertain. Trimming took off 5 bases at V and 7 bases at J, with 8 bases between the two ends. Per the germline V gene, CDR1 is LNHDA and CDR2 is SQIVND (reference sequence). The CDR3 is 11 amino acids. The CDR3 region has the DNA TGTGCCAGTAGTGCCACTCGTGAAGCTTTCTTT. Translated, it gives CASSATREAFF.

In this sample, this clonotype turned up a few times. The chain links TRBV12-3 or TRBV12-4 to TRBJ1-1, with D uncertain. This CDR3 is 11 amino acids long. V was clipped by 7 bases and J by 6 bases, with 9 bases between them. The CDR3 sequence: CASTRSAEAFF. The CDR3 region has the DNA TGTGCCAGCACCCGATCAGCTGAAGCTTTCTTT.

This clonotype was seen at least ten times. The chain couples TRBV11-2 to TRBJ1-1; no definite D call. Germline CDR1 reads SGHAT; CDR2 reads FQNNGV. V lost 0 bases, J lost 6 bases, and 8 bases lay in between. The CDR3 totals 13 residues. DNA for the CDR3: TGTGCCAGCAGCTTAGATTCCGGTGCTGAAGCTTTCTTT. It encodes CASSLDSGAEAFF.

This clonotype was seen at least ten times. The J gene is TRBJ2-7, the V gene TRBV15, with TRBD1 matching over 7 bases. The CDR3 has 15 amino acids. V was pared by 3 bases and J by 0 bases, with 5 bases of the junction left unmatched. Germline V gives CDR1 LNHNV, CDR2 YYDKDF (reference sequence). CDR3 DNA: TGTGCCACCAGCAGTCGACAGGGAATCTCCTACGAGCAGTACTTC. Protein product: CATSSRQGISYEQYF.